This TCR beta chain is from a study of graft-versus-host responses after intestinal transplantation. At the level of the study: Once they had received anti-thymocyte globulin induction, all recipients took tacrolimus and steroids for roughly three years.

Profiled with immunoSEQ multiplex PCR; TCRdb holds only in-frame clones, not every one. The sample includes around 39,000 clones, 93% of them seen just once. The CDR3 spans 13 residues. Trimming took 5 bases from V and 8 from J, leaving 10 bases between them. CDR1 and CDR2 (germline): SGHTA, FQGTGA. The TCR comes from a human patient who received an intestinal transplant, so some T cells may come from the graft donor. V is TRBV7-3 and J is TRBJ1-6; TRBD1 is a possible D gene (6 bases). The sample was PBMCs, taken around 720 days after intestinal transplantation. The CDR3 loop is CASSADSHSPLHF. DNA for the CDR3: TGTGCCAGCAGCGCGGACAGTCATTCACCCCTCCACTTT.